The clone carrying this T cell receptor beta chain was recorded only once. As yet, its antigen is unknown. Profiled with immunoSEQ multiplex PCR; TCRdb holds only in-frame clones, not every one. Of some 60,000 clones in the sample, roughly nine tenths were seen once. This sample is drawn from a study of OX40 agonist ivuxolimab in advanced cancers. Study summary: The dose-escalation cohort was over 65% male, with a mean age of 60 years, ranging roughly 23 to 85. Study-wide findings and caveats: Low normalized T-cell clonal expansion was also seen in some nonresponders.

Germline CDR1 reads SGHRS; CDR2 reads YFSETQ. The CDR3 loop spans 14 amino acids. The V end lost 3 bases, the J end lost 2 bases, and 9 bases lay between the germline ends. This clonotype was obtained from an adult with an advanced solid tumor such as melanoma, head and neck, liver or kidney cancer. The chain carries TRBV5-1 and TRBJ1-3; no clear D. The sequenced sample was CD4+ or CD8+ T cells sorted from blood, obtained in a trial of the OX40 agonist ivuxolimab. The CDR3 protein is CASSYSTAGNTIYF. The CDR3 DNA reads as TGCGCCAGCAGCTATAGTACGGCTGGAAACACCATATATTTT.